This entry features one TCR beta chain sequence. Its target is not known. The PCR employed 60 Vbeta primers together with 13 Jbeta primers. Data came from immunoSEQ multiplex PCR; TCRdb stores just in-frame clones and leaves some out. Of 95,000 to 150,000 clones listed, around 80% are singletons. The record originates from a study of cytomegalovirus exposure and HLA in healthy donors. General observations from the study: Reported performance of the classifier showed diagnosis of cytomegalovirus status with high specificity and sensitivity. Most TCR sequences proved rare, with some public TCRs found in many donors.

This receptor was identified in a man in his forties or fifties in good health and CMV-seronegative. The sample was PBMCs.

The CDR3 here is CASSPVGDSSYNEQFF. The CDR3 DNA is TGTGCCAGCTCACCAGTAGGGGATAGCTCCTACAATGAGCAGTTCTTC. The chain uses TRBV18 and TRBJ2-1; maybe TRBD1 (5 bases). CDR1 and CDR2 from the germline V gene are KGHSH and LQKENI. The V end was cut by 2 bases, the J end by 0 bases, with 11 bases between. CDR3 size: 16 residues.